One sample yielded the 5 T cell receptor beta chains listed below, sequenced in a study of coeliac disease. Generated by immunoSEQ multiplex PCR, the TCRdb table keeps only in-frame clones and is missing some. The sample yields thousands of clones, 60% to 80% seen once. The specimen sequenced was lymphocytes from the gut lamina propria. These receptors came from a man aged 55 to 69 with celiac disease on a gluten-free diet.

The rearrangement uses TRBV7-2 and TRBJ2-2; 8 bases are a match to TRBD2. CDR1 SGHTA and CDR2 FQGNSA come from the germline V gene. The CDR3 has 15 amino acids. V gave up 0 bases and J gave up 4 bases; unmatched junction bases: 1. The CDR3 coding sequence is TGTGCCAGCAGCTTAGCCGGGGGGGTCACCGGGGAGCTGTTTTTT. Translation: CASSLAGGVTGELFF.

The table lists this clone with a few counts. The V call is TRBV7-6, the J call TRBJ2-5; 7 bases are shared with TRBD1. This CDR3 is built from 14 residues. With 6 bases clipped from V and 2 bases from J, the junction kept 6 bases outside the gene matches. Germline V CDR1 and CDR2: SGHVS, FNYEAQ. The CDR3 DNA reads as TGTGCCAGCAGTTATCAGACAGGGCAAGAGACCCAGTACTTC. Residues: CASSYQTGQETQYF.

This chain uses TRBV5-4 with TRBJ1-4; D gene ambiguous. The CDR3 totals 16 residues. Trimming pared 0 bases from V and 4 bases from J, leaving 13 bases between. CDR1 is SGHNT, CDR2 YYREEE, per germline (reference sequence). CDR3 sequence reads: CASSLGSREGNEKLFF. The CDR3, as DNA: TGTGCCAGCAGCTTGGGGAGTCGGGAAGGTAATGAAAAACTGTTTTTT.

The V and J genes are TRBV7-6 and TRBJ2-5; possible D gene TRBD2, 5 bases. The V gene's germline CDR1 is SGHVS and CDR2 FNYEAQ. The CDR3 spans 15 residues. The V gene lost 2 bases and the J gene lost 5 bases, with 15 bases spanning the gap. CDR3 nucleotide sequence: TGTGCCAGCAGCTTAAGTTTACCATCGGGGGAGACCCAGTACTTC. This sequence encodes CASSLSLPSGETQYF.

The V and J genes are TRBV13 and TRBJ2-5; no reliable D call. The DNA end is more similar to TRBJ2-7, so the J call may be wrong. The V gene's germline CDR1 is PRHDT and CDR2 FYEKMQ (reference sequence). CDR3 length equals 17 residues. The CDR3 loop reads CASSLTTTAISSYEQYF. CDR3 in DNA: TGTGCCAGCAGCTTAACAACGACGGCGATTAGCTCCTACGAGCAGTACTTC.